The following is a T cell receptor (beta chain) sequence with its context. The data are from a study of blood T cell repertoires in COVID-19. Study-wide context: The study drew acute and convalescent COVID-19 samples from the United States, Italy and Spain. PBMCs, B-cell-depleted T cells, or T cells provided the cDNA or gDNA that made up the material.

The authors' processing: Reference gene primers were amplified, and this amplification served to estimate nucleated cell counts. Measured with immunoSEQ multiplex PCR; TCRdb has only the in-frame clones, and not every one. V and J calls and clone size follow that table, whereas D and trimming were derived from the DNA. The table includes more than 200,000 clones, roughly 84% detected once. Germline V CDR1 and CDR2: SEHNR, FQNEAQ (reference sequence). The CDR3 consists of 14 residues. V lost 3 bases and J 0 bases, leaving 7 bases between the germline ends. The sequenced material came from peripheral blood. The sequence came from a man aged 35-49 years with acute or convalescent COVID-19. The rearrangement joins TRBV7-9 to TRBJ2-3, with D uncertain. The CDR3 sequence: CASSFPRSTDTQYF. The CDR3, as DNA: TGTGCCAGCAGCTTTCCTAGAAGCACAGATACGCAGTATTTT. The full variable domain, rest sourced from reference TRBV7-9 and TRBJ2-3, is DTGVSQNPRHKITKRGQNVTFRCDPISEHNRLYWYRQTLGQGPEFLTYFQNEAQLEKSRLLSDRFSAERPKGSFSTLEIQRTEQGDSAMYLCASSFPRSTDTQYFGPGTRLTVL.